This T cell receptor (beta chain) was documented in a study of T-cell reconstitution after alpha-beta-depleted transplantation in children. This CDR3 spans 16 amino acids. The trim removed 5 bases at V and 3 bases at J, leaving 13 bases unmatched. This clonotype occurred many times. This sample's TCRbeta library carried unique molecular identifier barcodes. Via MiXCR, TCRdb re-called the PCR reads, giving one row per CDR3 protein. The repertoire includes about half a million distinct CDR3 sequences, under 15% of them detected once, and about 5.6% sits in the top ten. V is TRBV12-3 or TRBV12-4 and J is TRBJ2-7, with 7 bases fitting TRBD2. The clonotype originates from a human donor who donated a stem cell graft to a child with combined immunodeficiency. Sequenced here: PBMCs from the stem cell graft donor, sampled from the stem cell graft. CDR3 DNA: TGTGCCAGCAGTGGGCTCGGAGGCGGGAGTTACTACGAGCAGTACTTC. Encoded protein: CASSGLGGGSYYEQYF.